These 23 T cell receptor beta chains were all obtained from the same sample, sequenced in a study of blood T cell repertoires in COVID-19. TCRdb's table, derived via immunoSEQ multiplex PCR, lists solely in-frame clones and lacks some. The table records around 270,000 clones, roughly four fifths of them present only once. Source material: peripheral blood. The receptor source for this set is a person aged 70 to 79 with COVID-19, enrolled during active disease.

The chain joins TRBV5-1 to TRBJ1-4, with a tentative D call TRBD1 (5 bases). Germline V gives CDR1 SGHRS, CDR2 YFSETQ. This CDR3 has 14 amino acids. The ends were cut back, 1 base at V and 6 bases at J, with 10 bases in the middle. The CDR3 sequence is CASSLRPGDEKLFF. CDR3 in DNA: TGCGCCAGCAGCTTGCGTCCGGGGGATGAAAAACTGTTTTTT.

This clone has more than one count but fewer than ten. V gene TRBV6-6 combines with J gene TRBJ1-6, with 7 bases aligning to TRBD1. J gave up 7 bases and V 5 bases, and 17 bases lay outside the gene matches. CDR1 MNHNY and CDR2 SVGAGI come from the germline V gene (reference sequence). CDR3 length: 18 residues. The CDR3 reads CASSRKTPAGTVNSPLHF. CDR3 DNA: TGTGCCAGCAGTCGTAAAACCCCCGCAGGGACAGTCAATTCACCCCTCCACTTT.

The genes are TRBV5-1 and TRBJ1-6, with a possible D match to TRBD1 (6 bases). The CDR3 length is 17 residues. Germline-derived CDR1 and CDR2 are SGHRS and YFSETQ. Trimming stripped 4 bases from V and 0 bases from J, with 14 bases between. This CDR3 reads CASSVGGAFSYNSPLHF. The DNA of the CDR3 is TGCGCCAGCAGCGTAGGGGGGGCCTTCTCCTATAATTCACCCCTCCACTTT.

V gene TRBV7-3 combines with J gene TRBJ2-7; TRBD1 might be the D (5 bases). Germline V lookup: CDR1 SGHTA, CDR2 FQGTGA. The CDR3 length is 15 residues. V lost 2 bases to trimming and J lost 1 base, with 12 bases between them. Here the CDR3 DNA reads TGTGCCAGCAGCTTAGTGGGTGACAGATCCTACGAGCAGTACTTC. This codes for CASSLVGDRSYEQYF.

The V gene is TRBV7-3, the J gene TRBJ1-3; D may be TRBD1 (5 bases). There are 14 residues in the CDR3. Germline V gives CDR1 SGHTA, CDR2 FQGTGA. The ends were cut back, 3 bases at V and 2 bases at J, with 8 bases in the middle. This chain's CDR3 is CASSLAGTGNTIYF. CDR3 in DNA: TGTGCCAGCAGCTTGGCAGGGACTGGAAACACCATATATTTT.

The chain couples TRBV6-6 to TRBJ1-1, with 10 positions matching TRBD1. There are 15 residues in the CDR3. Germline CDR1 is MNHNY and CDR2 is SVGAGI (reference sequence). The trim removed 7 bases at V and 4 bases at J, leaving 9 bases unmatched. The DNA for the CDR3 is TGTGCCAGCACACCCCAGCGGGACAGGGGCACTGAAGCTTTCTTT. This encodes CASTPQRDRGTEAFF.

CDR3 sequence: CASSFGVDRVYEQYF. In nucleotides, the CDR3 is TGTGCCAGCAGTTTCGGGGTGGACAGAGTCTACGAGCAGTACTTC. The J gene is TRBJ2-7, the V gene TRBV28; D is perhaps TRBD1 (6 bases). CDR3 size: 15 residues. V gave up 3 bases and J gave up 3 bases, with 15 bases separating them. CDR1 and CDR2 from the germline V gene are MDHEN and SYDVKM.

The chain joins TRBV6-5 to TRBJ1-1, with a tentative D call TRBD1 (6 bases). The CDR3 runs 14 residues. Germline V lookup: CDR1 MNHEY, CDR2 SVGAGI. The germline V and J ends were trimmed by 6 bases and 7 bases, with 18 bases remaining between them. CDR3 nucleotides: TGTGCCAGCAGGATAACAACAGGGCCCAATGAAGCTTTCTTT. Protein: CASRITTGPNEAFF.

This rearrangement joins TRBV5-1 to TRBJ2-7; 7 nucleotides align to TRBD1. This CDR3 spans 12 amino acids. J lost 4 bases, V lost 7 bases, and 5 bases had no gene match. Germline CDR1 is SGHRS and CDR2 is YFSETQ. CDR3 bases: TGCGCCAGCTGGGACAGTCCTTACGAGCAGTACTTC. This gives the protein CASWDSPYEQYF.

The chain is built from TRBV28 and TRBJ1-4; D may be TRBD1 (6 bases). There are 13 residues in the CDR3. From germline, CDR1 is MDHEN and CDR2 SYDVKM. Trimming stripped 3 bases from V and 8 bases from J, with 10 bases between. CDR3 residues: CASSLGAQEKLFF. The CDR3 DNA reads TGTGCCAGCAGTTTGGGGGCTCAGGAAAAACTGTTTTTT.

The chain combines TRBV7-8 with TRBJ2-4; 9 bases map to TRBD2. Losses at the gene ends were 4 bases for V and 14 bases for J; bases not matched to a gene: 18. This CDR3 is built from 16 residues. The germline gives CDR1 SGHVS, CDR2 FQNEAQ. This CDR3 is CASSYLHPTSGGGKYF. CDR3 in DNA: TGTGCCAGCAGCTACCTCCACCCGACTAGCGGAGGGGGGAAGTACTTC.

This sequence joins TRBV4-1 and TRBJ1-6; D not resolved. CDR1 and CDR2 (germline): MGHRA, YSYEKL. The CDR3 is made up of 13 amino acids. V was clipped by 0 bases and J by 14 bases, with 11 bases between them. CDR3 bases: TGCGCCAGCAGCCAAGATTTAACCGGGGCCCTCCACTTT. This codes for CASSQDLTGALHF.

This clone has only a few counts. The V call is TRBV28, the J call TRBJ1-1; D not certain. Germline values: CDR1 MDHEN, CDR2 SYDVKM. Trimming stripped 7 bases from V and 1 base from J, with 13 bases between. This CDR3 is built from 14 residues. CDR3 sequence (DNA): TGTGCCAGCACTGTTCAGTCAGGGAACACTGAAGCTTTCTTT. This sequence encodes CASTVQSGNTEAFF.

CDR3 sequence reads: CASSREFKETQYF. The CDR3 DNA reads TGTGCCAGCAGTCGGGAGTTTAAGGAGACCCAGTACTTC. The chain carries TRBV3-1 (or the pseudogene TRBV3-2) and TRBJ2-5; tentatively, D is TRBD2 (6 bases). Germline CDR1 and CDR2: LGHDT and YNNKEL (reference sequence). This CDR3 spans 13 amino acids. Trimming stripped 6 bases from V and 5 bases from J, with 13 bases between.

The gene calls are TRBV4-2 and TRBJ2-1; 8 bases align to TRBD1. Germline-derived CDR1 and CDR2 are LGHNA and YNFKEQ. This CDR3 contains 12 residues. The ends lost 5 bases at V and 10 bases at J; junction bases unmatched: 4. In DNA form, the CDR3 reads TGTGCCAGCAGCGCAGGGGGCCCCGAGCAGTTCTTC. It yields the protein CASSAGGPEQFF.

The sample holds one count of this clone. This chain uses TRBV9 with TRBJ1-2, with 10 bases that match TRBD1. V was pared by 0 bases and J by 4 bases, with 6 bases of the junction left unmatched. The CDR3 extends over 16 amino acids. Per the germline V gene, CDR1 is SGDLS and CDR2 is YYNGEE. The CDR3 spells CASSVEEGQGFYGYTF. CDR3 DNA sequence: TGTGCCAGCAGCGTAGAGGAGGGACAGGGGTTCTATGGCTACACCTTC. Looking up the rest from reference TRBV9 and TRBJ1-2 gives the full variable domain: DSGVTQTPKHLITATGQRVTLRCSPRSGDLSVYWYQQSLDQGLQFLIQYYNGEERAKGNILERFSAQQFPDLHSELNLSSLELGDSALYFCASSVEEGQGFYGYTFGSGTRLTVV.

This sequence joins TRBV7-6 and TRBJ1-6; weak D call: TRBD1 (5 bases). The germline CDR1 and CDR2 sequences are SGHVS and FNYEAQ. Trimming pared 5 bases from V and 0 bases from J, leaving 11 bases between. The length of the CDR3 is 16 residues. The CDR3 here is CASSGDSISYNSPLHF. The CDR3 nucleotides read TGTGCCAGCAGCGGAGACAGCATCTCCTATAATTCACCCCTCCACTTT. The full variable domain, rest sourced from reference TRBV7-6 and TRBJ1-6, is GAGVSQSPRYKVTKRGQDVALRCDPISGHVSLYWYRQALGQGPEFLTYFNYEAQQDKSGLPNDRFSAERPEGSISTLTIQRTEQRDSAMYRCASSGDSISYNSPLHFGNGTRLTVT.

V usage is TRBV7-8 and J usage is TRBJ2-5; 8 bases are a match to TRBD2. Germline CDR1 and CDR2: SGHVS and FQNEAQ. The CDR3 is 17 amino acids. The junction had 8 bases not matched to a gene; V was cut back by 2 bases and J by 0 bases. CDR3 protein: CASSLPTSGGDQETQYF. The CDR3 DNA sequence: TGTGCCAGCAGCTTACCTACATCCGGGGGGGACCAAGAGACCCAGTACTTC.

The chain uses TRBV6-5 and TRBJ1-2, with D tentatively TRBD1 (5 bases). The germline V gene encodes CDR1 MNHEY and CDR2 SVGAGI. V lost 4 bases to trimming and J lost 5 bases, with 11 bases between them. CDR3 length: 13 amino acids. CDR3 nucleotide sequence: TGTGCCAGCAGTTTCCGGGAGGGGTATGGCTACACCTTC. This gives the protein CASSFREGYGYTF.

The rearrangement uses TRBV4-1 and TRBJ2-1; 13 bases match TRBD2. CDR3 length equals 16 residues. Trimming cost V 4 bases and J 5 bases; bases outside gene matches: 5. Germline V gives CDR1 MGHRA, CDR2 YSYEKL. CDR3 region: CASSPRTSGSDNEQFF. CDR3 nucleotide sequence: TGCGCCAGCAGCCCACGGACTAGCGGGAGTGACAATGAGCAGTTCTTC.

The CDR3 bases are TGTGCCAGCAGCTTAGAGCGCACCAATGAGCAGTTCTTC. It specifies CASSLERTNEQFF. This chain joins TRBV7-3 and TRBJ2-1; D is ambiguous. This CDR3 is 13 amino acids long. Germline CDR1 is SGHTA and CDR2 is FQGTGA. V lost 2 bases and J 6 bases, leaving 8 bases between the germline ends.

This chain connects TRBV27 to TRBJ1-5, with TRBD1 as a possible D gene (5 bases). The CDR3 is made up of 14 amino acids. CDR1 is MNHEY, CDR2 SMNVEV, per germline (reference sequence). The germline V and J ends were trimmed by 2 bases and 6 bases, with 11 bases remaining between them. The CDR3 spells CASSLMRGFQPQHF. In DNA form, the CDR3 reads TGTGCCAGCAGTTTAATGCGGGGGTTTCAGCCCCAGCATTTT.

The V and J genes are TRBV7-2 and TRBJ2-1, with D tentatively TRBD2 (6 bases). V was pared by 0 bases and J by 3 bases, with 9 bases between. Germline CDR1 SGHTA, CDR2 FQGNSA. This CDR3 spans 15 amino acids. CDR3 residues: CASSLAVGGYNEQFF. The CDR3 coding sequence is TGTGCCAGCAGCTTAGCAGTGGGGGGCTACAATGAGCAGTTCTTC.